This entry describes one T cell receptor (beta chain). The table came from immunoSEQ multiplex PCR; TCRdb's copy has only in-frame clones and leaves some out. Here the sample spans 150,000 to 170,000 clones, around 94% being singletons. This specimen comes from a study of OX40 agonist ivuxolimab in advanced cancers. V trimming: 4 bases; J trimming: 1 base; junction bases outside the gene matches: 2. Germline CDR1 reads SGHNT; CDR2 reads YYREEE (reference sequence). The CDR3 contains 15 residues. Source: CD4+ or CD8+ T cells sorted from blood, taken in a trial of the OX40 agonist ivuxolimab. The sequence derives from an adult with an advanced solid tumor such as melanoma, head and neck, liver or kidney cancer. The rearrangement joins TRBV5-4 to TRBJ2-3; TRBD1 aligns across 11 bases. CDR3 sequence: CASSPGQGGTDTQYF. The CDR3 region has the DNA TGTGCCAGCAGCCCGGGACAGGGGGGCACAGATACGCAGTATTTT. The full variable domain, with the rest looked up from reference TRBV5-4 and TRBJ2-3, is ETGVTQSPTHLIKTRGQQVTLRCSSQSGHNTVSWYQQALGQGPQFIFQYYREEENGRGNFPPRFSGLQFPNYSSELNVNALELDDSALYLCASSPGQGGTDTQYFGPGTRLTVL.